These T cell receptor beta chains were read from a single sample in a study of regulatory T cells in long-lasting Graves disease. TCRdb analysed the multiplex PCR reads with MiXCR anew, one entry per CDR3 protein. The table shows more than 300,000 distinct CDR3 sequences, with 15% to 19% occurring only once. The sample was peripheral blood mononuclear cells (PBMCs), taken at new diagnosis, from a patient treated with antithyroid drugs. These receptors all come from a female donor with Graves disease. Each CDR3 is given with its conserved first and last residue. A D gene is named only where the DNA matches it firmly.

v_call: TRBV10-2
d_call: TRBD2
cdr3_aa: CASSAGSGSRYEQYF

v_call: TRBV12-3/TRBV12-4
d_call: .
cdr3_aa: CASSYSSESNYGYTF

v_call: TRBV2
d_call: .
cdr3_aa: CASSVYGLNTGELFF

v_call: TRBV3-1
d_call: TRBD1
cdr3_aa: CASSQDGQGVYGYTF

v_call: TRBV20-1
d_call: .
cdr3_aa: CSARDQRSGYEQYF

v_call: TRBV9
d_call: .
cdr3_aa: CASSVSATNEKLFF

v_call: TRBV12-5
d_call: .
cdr3_aa: CASGLLSGVNEQFF

v_call: TRBV18
d_call: .
cdr3_aa: CASSPRETRETQYF

v_call: TRBV29-1
d_call: .
cdr3_aa: CSVEDQQGGAQTGEQFF

v_call: TRBV11-2
d_call: TRBD2
cdr3_aa: CASSLLGTSGNTGELFF

v_call: TRBV9
d_call: .
cdr3_aa: CASSTWTGLKETQYF

v_call: TRBV7-3
d_call: .
cdr3_aa: CASSPLARGTGELSF

v_call: TRBV6-1
d_call: .
cdr3_aa: CASSANTDGRKTQYF

v_call: TRBV7-9
d_call: .
cdr3_aa: CASRGDTSNYGYTF

v_call: TRBV27
d_call: .
cdr3_aa: CASRKDRIGNQPQHF

v_call: TRBV20-1
d_call: TRBD1
cdr3_aa: CSARVGRGRYEQYF

v_call: TRBV20-1
d_call: .
cdr3_aa: CSARGQNSPLHF

v_call: TRBV7-9
d_call: .
cdr3_aa: CASSPTQFPYEQYF

v_call: TRBV29-1
d_call: .
cdr3_aa: CSVEGKATNTDTQYF

v_call: TRBV28
d_call: TRBD2
cdr3_aa: CASSLWLNTDPTSGSSNTGELFF

v_call: TRBV7-2
d_call: TRBD2
cdr3_aa: CASSLVLAGGRWAQYF

v_call: TRBV24-1
d_call: .
cdr3_aa: CATSEPRTYEQYF

v_call: TRBV20-1
d_call: TRBD1
cdr3_aa: CSARDSGTDNEKLFF

v_call: TRBV7-9
d_call: .
cdr3_aa: CASSSAGVYGYTF

v_call: TRBV7-9
d_call: .
cdr3_aa: CASTRQTATNEKLFF

v_call: TRBV28
d_call: .
cdr3_aa: CASSSTDSYGYTF

v_call: TRBV12-3/TRBV12-4
d_call: TRBD1
cdr3_aa: CASSPRQGSYTF

v_call: TRBV29-1
d_call: .
cdr3_aa: CSGMANTEAFF

v_call: TRBV6-1
d_call: TRBD1
cdr3_aa: CASRDRSDTEAFF

v_call: TRBV27
d_call: TRBD1
cdr3_aa: CASSKGQGTRRAFF

v_call: TRBV7-9
d_call: TRBD1
cdr3_aa: CASRLWPGQGQSNQPQHF

v_call: TRBV30
d_call: .
cdr3_aa: CAWMPPGRSNTGELFF

v_call: TRBV20-1
d_call: TRBD1
cdr3_aa: CSARSDRAYEQYF

v_call: TRBV7-3
d_call: .
cdr3_aa: CASSLRRGTGELFF

v_call: TRBV5-1
d_call: .
cdr3_aa: CASRETQYF

v_call: TRBV7-3
d_call: TRBD2
cdr3_aa: CASSPGASGSTDTQYF

v_call: TRBV7-9
d_call: TRBD2
cdr3_aa: CASCRQGLAGGLRANEQFF

v_call: TRBV9
d_call: .
cdr3_aa: CASSVQAWDTIYF

v_call: TRBV20-1
d_call: .
cdr3_aa: CSARDTRTGTFYGYTF

v_call: TRBV7-3
d_call: .
cdr3_aa: CASSRTGHGETQYF

v_call: TRBV20-1
d_call: .
cdr3_aa: CSAPGLGEQYF

v_call: TRBV30
d_call: .
cdr3_aa: CAWSVEEAFF